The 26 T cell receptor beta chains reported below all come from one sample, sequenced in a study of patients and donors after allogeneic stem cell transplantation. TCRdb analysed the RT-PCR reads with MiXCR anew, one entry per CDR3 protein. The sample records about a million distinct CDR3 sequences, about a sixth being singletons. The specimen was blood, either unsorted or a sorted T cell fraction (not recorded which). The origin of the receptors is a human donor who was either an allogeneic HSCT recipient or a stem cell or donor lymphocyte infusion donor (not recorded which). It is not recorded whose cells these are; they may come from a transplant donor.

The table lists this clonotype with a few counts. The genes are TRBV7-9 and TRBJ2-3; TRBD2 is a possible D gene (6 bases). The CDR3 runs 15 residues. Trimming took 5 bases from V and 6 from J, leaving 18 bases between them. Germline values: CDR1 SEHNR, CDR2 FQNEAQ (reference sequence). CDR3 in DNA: TGTGCCAGCAGCCCACCGACCGGGGGTAGGGATACGCAGTATTTT. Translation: CASSPPTGGRDTQYF.

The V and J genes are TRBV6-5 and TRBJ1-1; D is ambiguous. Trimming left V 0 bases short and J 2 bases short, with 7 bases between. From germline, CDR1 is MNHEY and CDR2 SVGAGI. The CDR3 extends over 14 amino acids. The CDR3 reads CASSYSRTNTEAFF. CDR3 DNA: TGTGCCAGCAGTTACTCGAGGACCAACACTGAAGCTTTCTTT.

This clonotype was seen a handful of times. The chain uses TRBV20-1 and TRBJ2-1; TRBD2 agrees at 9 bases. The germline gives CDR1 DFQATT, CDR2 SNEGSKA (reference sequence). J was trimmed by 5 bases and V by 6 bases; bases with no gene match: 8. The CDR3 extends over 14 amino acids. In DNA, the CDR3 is TGCAGTGCACCAGCGGGAGGTGGGGACAATGAGCAGTTCTTC. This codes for CSAPAGGGDNEQFF.

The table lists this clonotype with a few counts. Here the CDR3 reads CSVGTPQETQYF. In nucleotides, the CDR3 is TGCAGCGTGGGGACACCTCAAGAGACCCAGTACTTC. The chain is built from TRBV29-1 and TRBJ2-5, with D maybe TRBD1 (6 bases). Trimming took off 6 bases at V and 2 bases at J, with 10 bases between the two ends. This CDR3 spans 12 amino acids. Germline V gene lookup returns CDR1 SQVTM and CDR2 ANQGSEA.

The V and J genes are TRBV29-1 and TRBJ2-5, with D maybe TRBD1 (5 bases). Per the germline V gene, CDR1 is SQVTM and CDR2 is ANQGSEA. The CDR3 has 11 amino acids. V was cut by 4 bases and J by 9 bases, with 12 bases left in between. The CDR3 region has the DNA TGCAGCGTTGTACGGCAGGGCCCCCAGTACTTC. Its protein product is CSVVRQGPQYF.

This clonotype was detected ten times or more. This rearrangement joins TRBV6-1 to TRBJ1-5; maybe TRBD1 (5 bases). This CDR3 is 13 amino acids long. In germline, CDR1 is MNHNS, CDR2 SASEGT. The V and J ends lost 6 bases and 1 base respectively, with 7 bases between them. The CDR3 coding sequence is TGTGCCAGCAGCAGGGCCAGCAATCAGCCCCAGCATTTT. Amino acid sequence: CASSRASNQPQHF.

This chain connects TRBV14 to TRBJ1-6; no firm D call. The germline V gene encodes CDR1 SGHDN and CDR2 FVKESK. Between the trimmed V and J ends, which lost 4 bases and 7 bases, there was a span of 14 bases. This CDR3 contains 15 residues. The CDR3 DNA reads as TGTGCCAGCAGCCGTTCGAGTATTCGGAATTCACCCCTCCACTTT. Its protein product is CASSRSSIRNSPLHF.

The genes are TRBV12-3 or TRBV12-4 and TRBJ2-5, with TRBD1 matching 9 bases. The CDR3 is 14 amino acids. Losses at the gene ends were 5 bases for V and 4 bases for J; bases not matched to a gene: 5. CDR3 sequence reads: CASSGGTGRETQYF. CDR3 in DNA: TGTGCCAGCAGTGGGGGGACAGGGCGAGAGACCCAGTACTTC.

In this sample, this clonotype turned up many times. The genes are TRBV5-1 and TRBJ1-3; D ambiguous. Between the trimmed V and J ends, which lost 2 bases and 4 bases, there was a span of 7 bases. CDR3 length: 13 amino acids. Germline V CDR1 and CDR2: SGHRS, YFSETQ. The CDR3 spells CASSFGQGNTIYF. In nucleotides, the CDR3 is TGCGCCAGCAGCTTCGGGCAGGGAAACACCATATATTTT.

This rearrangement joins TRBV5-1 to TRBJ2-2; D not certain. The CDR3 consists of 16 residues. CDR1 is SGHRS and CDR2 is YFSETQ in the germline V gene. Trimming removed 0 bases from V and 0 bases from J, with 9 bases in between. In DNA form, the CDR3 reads TGCGCCAGCAGCTTGGTCCAAGCGACGAACACCGGGGAGCTGTTTTTT. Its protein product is CASSLVQATNTGELFF.

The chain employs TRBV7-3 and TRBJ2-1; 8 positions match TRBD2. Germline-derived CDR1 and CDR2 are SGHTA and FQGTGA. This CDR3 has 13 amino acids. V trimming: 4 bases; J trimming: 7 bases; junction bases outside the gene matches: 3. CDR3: CASSSGLGNEQFF. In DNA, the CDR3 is TGTGCCAGCAGCTCGGGACTAGGGAATGAGCAGTTCTTC.

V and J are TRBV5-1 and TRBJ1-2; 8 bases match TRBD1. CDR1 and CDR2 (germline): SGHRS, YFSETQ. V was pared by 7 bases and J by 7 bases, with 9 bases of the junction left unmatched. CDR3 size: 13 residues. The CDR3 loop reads CASRLEDRVGYTF. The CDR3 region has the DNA TGCGCCAGCCGCCTTGAGGACAGGGTTGGCTACACCTTC.

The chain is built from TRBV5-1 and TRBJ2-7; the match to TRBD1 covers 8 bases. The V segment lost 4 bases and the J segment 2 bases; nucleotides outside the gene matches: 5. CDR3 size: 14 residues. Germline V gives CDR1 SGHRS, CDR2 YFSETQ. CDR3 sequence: CASSADRAAYEQYF. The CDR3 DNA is TGCGCCAGCAGCGCGGACAGGGCCGCCTACGAGCAGTACTTC.

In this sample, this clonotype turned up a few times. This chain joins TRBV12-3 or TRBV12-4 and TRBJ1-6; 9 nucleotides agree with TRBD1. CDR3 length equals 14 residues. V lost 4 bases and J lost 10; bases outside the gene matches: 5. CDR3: CASSWGTGYSPLHF. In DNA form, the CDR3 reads TGTGCCAGCAGTTGGGGGACAGGGTACTCACCCCTCCACTTT.

This CDR3 reads CASSVDSGRNSPLHF. For the CDR3, the DNA is TGTGCCAGCAGCGTAGACTCTGGGCGTAATTCACCCCTCCACTTT. The chain links TRBV9 to TRBJ1-6; D remains ambiguous. The length of the CDR3 is 15 residues. With 0 bases removed from V and 6 bases from J, the gap between germline ends came to 10 bases. In germline, CDR1 is SGDLS, CDR2 YYNGEE.

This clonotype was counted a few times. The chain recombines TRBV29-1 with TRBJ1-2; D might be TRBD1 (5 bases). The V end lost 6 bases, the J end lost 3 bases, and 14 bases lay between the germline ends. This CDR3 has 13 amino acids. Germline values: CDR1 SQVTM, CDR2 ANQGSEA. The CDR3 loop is CSVPDRVDYGYTF. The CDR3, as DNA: TGCAGCGTCCCCGACAGAGTAGACTATGGCTACACCTTC.

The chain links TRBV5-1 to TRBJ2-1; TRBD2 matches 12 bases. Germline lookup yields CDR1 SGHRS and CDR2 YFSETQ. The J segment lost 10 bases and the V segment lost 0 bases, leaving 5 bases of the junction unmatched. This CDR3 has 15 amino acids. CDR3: CASSLEGLAGTEQFF. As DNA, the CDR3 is TGCGCCAGCAGCTTGGAAGGACTAGCGGGGACCGAGCAGTTCTTC.

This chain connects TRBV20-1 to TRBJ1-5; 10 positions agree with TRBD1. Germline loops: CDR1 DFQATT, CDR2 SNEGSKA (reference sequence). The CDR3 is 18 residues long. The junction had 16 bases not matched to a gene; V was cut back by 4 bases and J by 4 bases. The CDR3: CSATETWRGQGMNQPQHF. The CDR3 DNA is TGCAGTGCTACAGAGACTTGGCGGGGACAGGGGATGAATCAGCCCCAGCATTTT.

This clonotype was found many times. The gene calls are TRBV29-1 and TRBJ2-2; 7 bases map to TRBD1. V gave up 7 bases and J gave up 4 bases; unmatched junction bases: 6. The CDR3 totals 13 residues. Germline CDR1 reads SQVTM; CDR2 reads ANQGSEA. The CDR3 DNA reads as TGCAGCGGGGACAGTCAATCCACCGGGGAGCTGTTTTTT. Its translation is CSGDSQSTGELFF.

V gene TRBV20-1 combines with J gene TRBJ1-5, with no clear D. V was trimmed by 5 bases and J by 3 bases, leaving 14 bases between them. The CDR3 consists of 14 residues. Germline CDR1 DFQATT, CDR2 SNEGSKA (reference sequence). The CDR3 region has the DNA TGCAGTGCTTTTGACCCCGTTGTCAATCAGCCCCAGCATTTT. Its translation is CSAFDPVVNQPQHF.

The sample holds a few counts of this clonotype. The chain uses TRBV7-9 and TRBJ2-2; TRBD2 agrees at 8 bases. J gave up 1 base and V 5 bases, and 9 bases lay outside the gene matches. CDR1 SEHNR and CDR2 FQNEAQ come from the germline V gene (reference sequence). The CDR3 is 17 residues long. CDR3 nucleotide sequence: TGTGCCAGCAGCCCCGACGGGGGGGTGCGGAACACCGGGGAGCTGTTTTTT. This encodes CASSPDGGVRNTGELFF. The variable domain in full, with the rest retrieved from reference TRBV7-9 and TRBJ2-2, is DTGVSQNPRHKITKRGQNVTFRCDPISEHNRLYWYRQTLGQGPEFLTYFQNEAQLEKSRLLSDRFSAERPKGSFSTLEIQRTEQGDSAMYLCASSPDGGVRNTGELFFGEGSRLTVL.

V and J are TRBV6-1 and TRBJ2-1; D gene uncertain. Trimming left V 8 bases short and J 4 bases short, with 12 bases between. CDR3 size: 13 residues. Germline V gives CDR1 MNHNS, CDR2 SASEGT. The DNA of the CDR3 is TGTGCCAGCTTCCAGGCTTTGTACAATGAGCAGTTCTTC. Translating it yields CASFQALYNEQFF.

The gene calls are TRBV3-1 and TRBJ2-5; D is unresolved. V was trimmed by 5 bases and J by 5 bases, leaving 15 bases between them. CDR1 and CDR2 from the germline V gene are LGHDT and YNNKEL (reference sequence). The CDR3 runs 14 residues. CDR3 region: CASSNGPRRETQYF. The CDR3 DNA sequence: TGTGCCAGCAGCAATGGCCCTCGAAGGGAGACCCAGTACTTC.

CDR3 sequence (DNA): TGCAGTGCAAATAGCGGGAGAGGGGCAGATACGCAGTATTTT. Amino acids: CSANSGRGADTQYF. The chain is built from TRBV20-1 and TRBJ2-3; TRBD2 agrees at 9 bases. The germline CDR1 and CDR2 sequences are DFQATT and SNEGSKA (reference sequence). This CDR3 comprises 14 residues. With 6 bases clipped from V and 4 bases from J, the junction kept 8 bases outside the gene matches.

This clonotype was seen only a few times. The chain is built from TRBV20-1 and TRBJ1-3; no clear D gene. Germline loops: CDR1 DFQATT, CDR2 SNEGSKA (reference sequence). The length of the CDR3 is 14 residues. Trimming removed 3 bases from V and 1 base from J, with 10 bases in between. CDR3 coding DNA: TGCAGTGCTAGCAGGCGGCCGTCTGGAAACACCATATATTTT. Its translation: CSASRRPSGNTIYF.

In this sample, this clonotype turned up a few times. The CDR3: CATRGALTGYEQYF. CDR3 coding DNA: TGTGCCACCCGGGGGGCCCTAACCGGTTACGAGCAGTACTTC. The chain has TRBV10-3 and TRBJ2-7, with D possibly TRBD2 on 7 matching bases. The V end was cut by 10 bases, the J end by 4 bases, with 20 bases between. This CDR3 is built from 14 residues. Germline V lookup: CDR1 ENHRY, CDR2 SYGVKD.